The present entry profiles one T cell receptor (beta chain) with its context. Its specificity is not known. The sample comes from a study of radiotherapy plus CTLA-4 blockade in lung cancer. Study at large: Across the patients, objective responses occurred in 15% to 20%, and disease control in under 40%. Study results and caveats: Among blood TCR repertoires after radiotherapy plus ipilimumab, tumor-derived clones expanded. Reports state that early shifts in blood T cell clones, with interferon-beta, best predicted response.

Repertoires were generated with immunoSEQ multiplex PCR, while TCRdb's copy carries only in-frame clones and drops some. Here the sample spans 85,000 to 90,000 clones, approximately 86% being singletons. In germline, CDR1 is MGHRA, CDR2 YSYEKL. The CDR3 covers 16 residues. V lost 1 base and J lost 3, with 15 bases in between. Those with chemo-refractory metastatic non-small-cell lung cancer were treated with focal radiation combined with CTLA-4 blockade using ipilimumab. Sample: peripheral blood, taken from a patient treated with radiotherapy plus ipilimumab. This chain connects TRBV4-1 to TRBJ1-2, with D tentatively TRBD1 (5 bases). This sequence was found in a human donor with non-small cell lung cancer that progressed on radiotherapy plus ipilimumab. CDR3: CASSQVPGTGDYGYTF. The CDR3 DNA follows: TGCGCCAGCAGCCAAGTTCCCGGGACGGGAGACTATGGCTACACCTTC.